The entry below gives a single T cell receptor (beta chain) sequence along with its context. What it recognizes is unknown. These data originate in a study of cytomegalovirus exposure and HLA in healthy donors. General study findings and limits: Reportedly, a later analysis found an Asian-associated ancestry cluster had fewer N-insertions than the approximately 600-donor mean. TRBV6-2, TRBV6-3 and other indistinguishable V segments were excluded. Researchers reported in a later analysis that a missense DCLRE1C variant was tied to TCR beta V- and J-gene trimming.

The germline V gene encodes CDR1 MGHRA and CDR2 YSYEKL. The V and J ends lost 0 bases and 2 bases, in that order; junction bases with no gene match: 9. There are 17 residues in the CDR3. The PCR had 60 Vbeta and 13 Jbeta primers. Only in-frame clones appear in the TCRdb table, and some are missing; sequencing was by immunoSEQ multiplex PCR. The table includes about 94,000 clones, 81% detected once. The specimen sequenced was PBMCs. The sequence was collected from a human donor in good health. The rearrangement uses TRBV4-1 and TRBJ2-5; TRBD2 agrees at 7 bases. The CDR3 reads CASSQERGRGTQETQYF. The DNA of the CDR3 is TGCGCCAGCAGCCAAGAAAGAGGGAGGGGTACACAAGAGACCCAGTACTTC.